The clone carrying this T cell receptor (beta chain) was detected once. The CDR3 totals 16 residues. Germline V gene sequence: CDR1 SQVTM, CDR2 ANQGSEA. After removal of 0 bases from V and 6 bases from J, the junction contained 11 bases not matched to a gene. The data were taken from a study of T cell responses to AZD1222 COVID-19 vaccine. Here immunoSEQ multiplex PCR was the method, and the copy in TCRdb shows in-frame clones only, minus some. Of roughly 98,000 clones in the sample, just over 90% were seen once. This TCR was recovered from an adult in good health. The sample consisted of peripheral blood, taken on day 0 of AZD1222 vaccination. The chain combines TRBV29-1 with TRBJ1-2, with 9 bases that match TRBD1. CDR3 coding DNA: TGCAGCGTTGAAGATCCTCGTCGACAGGGGGGCGATGGCTACACCTTC. Amino acids: CSVEDPRRQGGDGYTF.